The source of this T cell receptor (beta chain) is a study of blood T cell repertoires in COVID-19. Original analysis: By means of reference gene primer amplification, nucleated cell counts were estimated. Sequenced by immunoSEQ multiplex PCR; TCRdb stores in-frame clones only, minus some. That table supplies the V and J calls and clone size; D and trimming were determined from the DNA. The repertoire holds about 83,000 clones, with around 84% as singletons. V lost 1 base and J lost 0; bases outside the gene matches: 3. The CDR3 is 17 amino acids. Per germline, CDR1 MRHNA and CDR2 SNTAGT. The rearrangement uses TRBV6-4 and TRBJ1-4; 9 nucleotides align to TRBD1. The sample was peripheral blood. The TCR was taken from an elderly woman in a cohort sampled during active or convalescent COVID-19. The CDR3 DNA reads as TGTGCCAGCAGTGACTGGGACAGGGTCCCAACTAATGAAAAACTGTTTTTT. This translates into CASSDWDRVPTNEKLFF.